This is a list of T cell receptor beta chains from one sample in a study of shared clonotypes between healthy human individuals. Method: immunoSEQ multiplex PCR; TCRdb's copy keeps in-frame clones and lacks some. There are some 2 million clones in the sample; 85% to 95% occur only once, and 0.85% to 1.3% lies in the top ten. The material sequenced was naive CD8+ T cells sorted from blood. The receptors were gathered from a man between 18 and 29 years old in good health. Both conserved end residues are part of each CDR3. The order of the fields is J gene, V gene, clone size, D gene, CDR3 protein, CDR3 DNA. D genes are given only for firm matches. Not all rows give a size; the values are once, few, many and, for expanded clones, a class.

TRBJ2-3	TRBV2	-	-	CASSDPPPQDTQYF	TGTGCCAGCAGTGATCCTCCTCCACAAGATACGCAGTATTTT
TRBJ2-7	TRBV2	-	TRBD2	CASSDNLRQAGADEQYF	TGTGCCAGCAGCGACAACCTTAGGCAGGCGGGAGCTGACGAGCAGTACTTC
TRBJ2-7	TRBV9	-	TRBD2	CASSVGGLAGGSEQYF	TGTGCCAGCAGCGTAGGAGGACTAGCGGGAGGATCCGAGCAGTACTTC
TRBJ2-1	TRBV7-3	-	-	CASSPHPGLSSYNEQFF	TGTGCCAGCAGCCCCCATCCGGGGTTAAGCTCCTACAATGAGCAGTTCTTC
TRBJ2-7	TRBV6-1	-	TRBD1	CASSAISRGTGSYEQYF	TGTGCCAGCAGTGCCATCTCTAGGGGGACAGGAAGCTACGAGCAGTACTTC
TRBJ1-1	TRBV7-6	-	-	CASSLGWGENTEAFF	TGTGCCAGCAGCTTAGGATGGGGGGAGAACACTGAAGCTTTCTTT
TRBJ1-2	TRBV19	-	-	CATEQEGYTF	TGTGCCACCGAGCAAGAGGGCTACACCTTC
TRBJ2-1	TRBV4-2	-	-	CASSQRDTSPNEQFF	TGTGCCAGCAGCCAAAGAGACACTTCCCCTAATGAGCAGTTCTTC
TRBJ2-1	TRBV15	-	-	CATSRDRGYNEQFF	TGTGCCACCAGCAGAGACCGAGGATACAATGAGCAGTTCTTC
TRBJ2-2	TRBV28	once	TRBD1	CASSLLTGQGTGELFF	TGTGCCAGCAGTTTATTAACGGGACAGGGGACCGGGGAGCTGTTTTTT
TRBJ1-3	TRBV5-6	-	-	CASSFWNLQGTPGNTIYF	TGTGCCAGCAGCTTCTGGAACCTCCAGGGAACCCCTGGAAACACCATATATTTT
TRBJ1-1	TRBV4-3	-	-	CASSHELPGVNTEAFF	TGCGCCAGCAGCCATGAACTCCCGGGGGTGAACACTGAAGCTTTCTTT
TRBJ2-7	TRBV19	-	-	CASSIESGYSYEQYF	TGTGCCAGTAGTATAGAAAGCGGATACTCCTACGAGCAGTACTTC
TRBJ2-7	TRBV27	-	-	CASSPQGYEQYF	TGTGCCAGCAGCCCCCAGGGATACGAGCAGTACTTC
TRBJ2-7	TRBV7-9	-	TRBD1	CASSPTGYEQYF	TGTGCCAGCAGCCCGACAGGGTACGAGCAGTACTTC
TRBJ1-5	TRBV19	-	TRBD1	CASRPRGTDQPQHF	TGTGCCAGTAGACCCAGGGGGACCGATCAGCCCCAGCATTTT
TRBJ2-1	TRBV6-1	once	TRBD2	CASSELALERGALNEQFF	TGTGCCAGCAGTGAATTAGCGTTAGAGCGGGGGGCTCTCAATGAGCAGTTCTTC
TRBJ2-1	TRBV9	-	TRBD2	CASSDSGRSNEQFF	TGTGCCAGCAGCGACAGCGGGAGGAGCAATGAGCAGTTCTTC
TRBJ1-2	TRBV5-4	-	TRBD1	CASSHRDSYGYTF	TGTGCCAGCAGTCACCGGGACAGCTATGGCTACACCTTC
TRBJ2-1	TRBV6-5	-	TRBD1	CASSYSGQGYNEQFF	TGTGCCAGCAGTTACTCCGGACAGGGTTACAATGAGCAGTTCTTC
TRBJ2-3	TRBV5-6	-	-	CASSLSDTQYF	TGTGCCAGCAGCTTATCAGATACGCAGTATTTT
TRBJ1-1	TRBV4-1	-	TRBD1	CASSQRQGNTEAFF	TGCGCCAGCAGCCAACGACAGGGGAACACTGAAGCTTTCTTT
TRBJ2-5	TRBV27	-	-	CASSLWGEETQYF	TGTGCCAGCAGTTTATGGGGGGAGGAGACCCAGTACTTC
TRBJ1-5	TRBV5-1	-	TRBD1	CASSLTGDQPQHF	TGCGCCAGCAGCTTGACAGGGGATCAGCCCCAGCATTTT
TRBJ2-7	TRBV15	-	TRBD2	CATSRTNSGGAPEQYF	TGTGCCACCAGCAGAACCAATAGCGGGGGGGCTCCCGAGCAGTACTTC
TRBJ2-5	TRBV4-1	-	-	CASSLDPEETQYF	TGCGCCAGCAGCCTGGACCCCGAAGAGACCCAGTACTTC
TRBJ1-3	TRBV5-6	-	-	CASEAFSGNTIYF	TGTGCCAGCGAGGCGTTCTCTGGAAACACCATATATTTT
TRBJ1-5	TRBV19	once	TRBD1	CASSPDRDNQPQHF	TGTGCCAGTAGCCCCGACAGGGACAATCAGCCCCAGCATTTT